What follows are 7 T cell receptor beta chains derived from one specimen sequenced in a study of blood T cells in healthy people across ages. The second PCR ran roughly 6 to 11 cycles with a sample-barcoded 5' primer and J-beta primers. TCRdb passed the 5' RACE reads through MiXCR, listing each CDR3 protein once. The profile shows around 1,500,000 distinct CDR3 sequences, roughly 28% of them singletons. The sequenced sample was blood. All receptors come from a woman in her 30s in good health.

This clonotype was picked up many times. The chain links TRBV29-1 to TRBJ2-6; unclear D gene. Germline CDR1 and CDR2: SQVTM and ANQGSEA. The V gene lost 2 bases and the J gene lost 0 bases, with 5 bases spanning the gap. The CDR3 is 14 residues long. The chain's CDR3 is CSVEIRSGANVLTF. The DNA of the CDR3 is TGCAGCGTTGAAATCCGCTCTGGGGCCAACGTCCTGACTTTC.

This clonotype has only a few counts. The chain is built from TRBV20-1 and TRBJ2-3, with TRBD2 matching 7 bases. Germline V gene sequence: CDR1 DFQATT, CDR2 SNEGSKA (reference sequence). V gave up 0 bases and J gave up 4 bases; unmatched junction bases: 10. The CDR3 extends over 16 amino acids. The DNA of the CDR3 is TGCAGTGCTAGAGATTCGGGAGGAGGGGTCCCAGATACGCAGTATTTT. It specifies CSARDSGGGVPDTQYF.

The CDR3 protein is CASSQGEVFNEQFF. The CDR3 DNA follows: TGTGCCAGCAGCCAAGGGGAAGTTTTCAATGAGCAGTTCTTC. This rearrangement joins TRBV7-9 to TRBJ2-1; maybe TRBD1 (5 bases). The V and J ends lost 5 bases and 6 bases respectively, with 14 bases between them. Germline V gives CDR1 SEHNR, CDR2 FQNEAQ (reference sequence). The CDR3 is made up of 14 amino acids.

This clonotype was counted only a few times. The CDR3 sequence is CASSLVWWQSNSPLHF. The DNA of the CDR3 is TGTGCCAGCAGCTTAGTTTGGTGGCAGTCTAATTCACCCCTCCACTTT. The chain recombines TRBV7-2 with TRBJ1-6, with D uncertain. The CDR3 length is 16 residues. Germline V gene sequence: CDR1 SGHTA, CDR2 FQGNSA. The V end was cut by 1 base, the J end by 6 bases, with 13 bases between.

The chain links TRBV5-1 to TRBJ1-2, with D unresolved. The CDR3 sequence is 16 residues long. Germline V gives CDR1 SGHRS, CDR2 YFSETQ. The germline V and J ends were trimmed by 0 bases and 3 bases, with 15 bases remaining between them. DNA of the CDR3: TGCGCCAGCAGCTTGGCTGGGATAGGGTTGGACTATGGCTACACCTTC. Translating it yields CASSLAGIGLDYGYTF.

This clonotype has just a few counts. The chain uses TRBV11-2 and TRBJ2-7; weak D call: TRBD2 (6 bases). Germline V gene data show CDR1 as SGHAT and CDR2 as FQNNGV. Trimming removed 2 bases from V and 6 bases from J, with 14 bases in between. The CDR3 spans 14 residues. In DNA, the CDR3 is TGTGCCAGCAGCTTATGGGGGGTAGGCGCCGAGCAGTACTTC. Translation gives CASSLWGVGAEQYF.

This clonotype was detected many times. The chain employs TRBV7-2 and TRBJ2-1; a weak D match, TRBD2 (5 bases). This CDR3 has 15 residues. Deletions cut 1 base from V and 7 bases from J, with 14 bases between. Germline CDR1 is SGHTA and CDR2 is FQGNSA. CDR3 DNA: TGTGCCAGCAGCTTAGACGGGGTTTGGGGAAATGAGCAGTTCTTC. The encoded protein is CASSLDGVWGNEQFF.